Listed below are T cell receptor beta chains from one sample, sequenced in a study of blood T cell repertoires in COVID-19. The assay was immunoSEQ multiplex PCR, and TCRdb's table has in-frame clones only and misses some. The sample contains 390,000 or so clones, about 86% of which appear only once. The sequencing input was PBMCs or T cells enriched from blood (not recorded which). Receptors were obtained from a woman aged 50 to 60 who had recovered from COVID-19. CDR3s include the opening cysteine and the closing phenylalanine or tryptophan. Each record gives: J gene, V gene, clone size, D gene, CDR3 protein, CDR3 DNA. D genes are given only for firm matches. A clone size is listed for some rows: how often the clone was seen (once, few, many), or a class if it is expanded.

j_gene: TRBJ2-3
v_gene: TRBV6-5
abundance: NA
d_gene: NA
CDR3aa: CASSRRHYLLTQYF
CDR3nt: TGTGCCAGCAGCCGTCGTCACTACCTCCTCACGCAGTATTTT

j_gene: TRBJ2-3
v_gene: TRBV6-6
abundance: NA
d_gene: NA
CDR3aa: CASSPRILWASSTDTQYF
CDR3nt: TGTGCCAGCAGTCCCCGGATCCTGTGGGCTTCGTCCACAGATACGCAGTATTTT

j_gene: TRBJ2-7
v_gene: TRBV5-8
abundance: NA
d_gene: NA
CDR3aa: CASSLASTGSYEQYF
CDR3nt: TGTGCCAGCAGCTTAGCTTCGACTGGGTCCTACGAGCAGTACTTC

j_gene: TRBJ1-6
v_gene: TRBV18
abundance: NA
d_gene: NA
CDR3aa: CASSEAGGLNSPLHF
CDR3nt: TGTGCCAGCTCCGAGGCCGGGGGTCTTAATTCACCCCTCCACTTT

j_gene: TRBJ2-1
v_gene: TRBV7-6
abundance: NA
d_gene: TRBD2
CDR3aa: CASSPAVRGGGYNEQFF
CDR3nt: TGTGCCAGCAGCCCGGCTGTACGCGGCGGGGGGTACAATGAGCAGTTCTTC

j_gene: TRBJ2-6
v_gene: TRBV7-2
abundance: NA
d_gene: NA
CDR3aa: CASSLVSSGANVLTF
CDR3nt: TGTGCCAGCAGCTTAGTATCCTCTGGGGCCAACGTCCTGACTTTC

j_gene: TRBJ2-3
v_gene: TRBV11-2
abundance: NA
d_gene: NA
CDR3aa: CASSFGGPRTDTQYF
CDR3nt: TGTGCCAGCAGCTTCGGGGGGCCCCGCACAGATACGCAGTATTTT

j_gene: TRBJ1-2
v_gene: TRBV28
abundance: NA
d_gene: TRBD1
CDR3aa: CASCRPGTGDNGYTF
CDR3nt: TGTGCCAGCTGCCGTCCCGGGACAGGGGATAATGGCTACACCTTC

j_gene: TRBJ1-2
v_gene: TRBV25-1
abundance: NA
d_gene: TRBD1
CDR3aa: CASSDTGDNYGYTF
CDR3nt: TGTGCCAGCAGTGATACAGGGGATAACTATGGCTACACCTTC

j_gene: TRBJ1-4
v_gene: TRBV30
abundance: NA
d_gene: TRBD1
CDR3aa: CAWEGGTGRGEKLFF
CDR3nt: TGTGCCTGGGAGGGAGGGACAGGGCGTGGAGAAAAACTGTTTTTT

j_gene: TRBJ1-4
v_gene: TRBV7-9
abundance: NA
d_gene: NA
CDR3aa: CASSLADRRVEKLFF
CDR3nt: TGTGCCAGCAGCTTAGCCGACAGGCGAGTGGAAAAACTGTTTTTT

j_gene: TRBJ2-5
v_gene: TRBV27
abundance: NA
d_gene: NA
CDR3aa: CASTHRGEETQYF
CDR3nt: TGTGCCAGCACCCATCGCGGGGAGGAGACCCAGTACTTC

j_gene: TRBJ2-7
v_gene: TRBV6-5
abundance: few
d_gene: NA
CDR3aa: CATSGGHEQYF
CDR3nt: TGTGCCACGTCCGGGGGGCACGAGCAGTACTTC

j_gene: TRBJ2-7
v_gene: TRBV18
abundance: NA
d_gene: NA
CDR3aa: CASSPPTDYEQYF
CDR3nt: TGTGCCAGCTCACCACCGACAGACTACGAGCAGTACTTC

j_gene: TRBJ2-5
v_gene: TRBV29-1
abundance: NA
d_gene: TRBD1
CDR3aa: CSVHGQGEKETQYF
CDR3nt: TGCAGCGTACACGGACAGGGGGAAAAAGAGACCCAGTACTTC

j_gene: TRBJ2-1
v_gene: TRBV9
abundance: NA
d_gene: NA
CDR3aa: CASSAQMEEQFF
CDR3nt: TGTGCCAGCAGCGCCCAGATGGAGGAGCAGTTCTTC

j_gene: TRBJ1-2
v_gene: TRBV6-5
abundance: NA
d_gene: TRBD1
CDR3aa: CASSYSQGGYYGYTF
CDR3nt: TGTGCCAGCAGTTACTCGCAGGGGGGTTACTATGGCTACACCTTC

j_gene: TRBJ1-1
v_gene: TRBV18
abundance: once
d_gene: TRBD1
CDR3aa: CASSRQGRNTEAFF
CDR3nt: TGTGCCAGCTCACGACAGGGGCGGAACACTGAAGCTTTCTTT

j_gene: TRBJ2-3
v_gene: TRBV7-7
abundance: NA
d_gene: TRBD1
CDR3aa: CASSPFSTNRGLDTQYF
CDR3nt: TGTGCTAGCAGCCCCTTCTCTACTAACAGGGGCCTAGATACGCAGTATTTT

j_gene: TRBJ1-5
v_gene: TRBV28
abundance: NA
d_gene: NA
CDR3aa: CASSSTGTPSNQPQHF
CDR3nt: TGTGCCAGCAGTTCCACCGGGACACCTAGCAATCAGCCCCAGCATTTT

j_gene: TRBJ1-1
v_gene: TRBV2
abundance: NA
d_gene: NA
CDR3aa: CASSEAGNSIEAFF
CDR3nt: TGTGCCAGCAGTGAAGCGGGTAACAGTATAGAAGCTTTCTTT

j_gene: TRBJ2-2
v_gene: TRBV28
abundance: NA
d_gene: NA
CDR3aa: CASTPPTGELFF
CDR3nt: TGTGCCAGCACCCCCCCGACCGGGGAGCTGTTTTTT

j_gene: TRBJ1-1
v_gene: TRBV7-2
abundance: few
d_gene: NA
CDR3aa: CASSFGSGTEAFF
CDR3nt: TGTGCCAGCAGCTTTGGGTCGGGTACTGAAGCTTTCTTT

j_gene: TRBJ1-5
v_gene: TRBV28
abundance: few
d_gene: NA
CDR3aa: CASSLEGRGVNQPQHF
CDR3nt: TGTGCCAGCAGTTTAGAAGGCAGGGGTGTCAATCAGCCCCAGCATTTT

j_gene: TRBJ1-6
v_gene: TRBV7-8
abundance: few
d_gene: NA
CDR3aa: CASSLGANSPLHF
CDR3nt: TGTGCCAGCAGCTTAGGGGCCAATTCACCCCTCCACTTT

j_gene: TRBJ1-1
v_gene: TRBV7-9
abundance: NA
d_gene: TRBD1
CDR3aa: CASSIGQASGPEAFF
CDR3nt: TGTGCCAGCAGCATCGGACAGGCCAGTGGGCCTGAAGCTTTCTTT

j_gene: TRBJ1-4
v_gene: TRBV3-1/TRBV3-2
abundance: NA
d_gene: TRBD1
CDR3aa: CASSPSDRGRANEKLFF
CDR3nt: TGTGCCAGCAGCCCATCAGACAGGGGGCGAGCTAATGAAAAACTGTTTTTT

j_gene: TRBJ1-1
v_gene: TRBV12-3/TRBV12-4
abundance: NA
d_gene: NA
CDR3aa: CASSRTENTEAFF
CDR3nt: TGTGCCAGCAGCCGAACAGAAAACACTGAAGCTTTCTTT

j_gene: TRBJ1-1
v_gene: TRBV7-2
abundance: once
d_gene: NA
CDR3aa: CASSLQGPQTEAFF
CDR3nt: TGTGCCAGCAGCCTCCAGGGTCCCCAGACTGAAGCTTTCTTT

j_gene: TRBJ1-2
v_gene: TRBV19
abundance: once
d_gene: TRBD1
CDR3aa: CASSILDRDGYTF
CDR3nt: TGTGCCAGTAGTATCCTGGACAGGGATGGCTACACCTTC

j_gene: TRBJ1-2
v_gene: TRBV19
abundance: NA
d_gene: TRBD1
CDR3aa: CASSILQGQTYGYTF
CDR3nt: TGTGCCAGTAGTATACTTCAGGGACAGACCTATGGCTACACCTTC

j_gene: TRBJ2-2
v_gene: TRBV9
abundance: NA
d_gene: NA
CDR3aa: CASSTSPGELFF
CDR3nt: TGTGCCAGCAGCACTAGTCCCGGGGAGCTGTTTTTT

j_gene: TRBJ1-2
v_gene: TRBV4-3
abundance: few
d_gene: NA
CDR3aa: CASSPEGALGAVSGYTF
CDR3nt: TGCGCCAGCAGCCCAGAGGGCGCGCTGGGGGCTGTTAGTGGCTACACCTTC

j_gene: TRBJ2-7
v_gene: TRBV7-2
abundance: NA
d_gene: NA
CDR3aa: CASSFREGGEQYF
CDR3nt: TGTGCCAGCAGCTTCCGCGAGGGCGGCGAGCAGTACTTC

j_gene: TRBJ1-4
v_gene: TRBV19
abundance: NA
d_gene: TRBD1
CDR3aa: CASSNRQGALYCEKLFF
CDR3nt: TGTGCCAGTAGTAATAGACAGGGGGCGTTATATTGTGAAAAACTGTTTTTT

j_gene: TRBJ2-5
v_gene: TRBV10-2
abundance: NA
d_gene: NA
CDR3aa: CASTGRDETQYF
CDR3nt: TGCGCCAGTACGGGTCGAGACGAGACCCAGTACTTC

j_gene: TRBJ2-1
v_gene: TRBV6-5
abundance: NA
d_gene: TRBD1
CDR3aa: CASVNRGSYNEQFF
CDR3nt: TGTGCCAGCGTAAACAGGGGGTCCTACAATGAGCAGTTCTTC

j_gene: TRBJ2-5
v_gene: TRBV18
abundance: NA
d_gene: NA
CDR3aa: CASSPNVAGRETQYF
CDR3nt: TGTGCCAGCTCACCAAACGTAGCAGGGCGAGAGACCCAGTACTTC

j_gene: TRBJ2-7
v_gene: TRBV28
abundance: NA
d_gene: NA
CDR3aa: CASIYGTWVGGEQYF
CDR3nt: TGTGCCAGCATCTATGGGACATGGGTTGGGGGCGAGCAGTACTTC

j_gene: TRBJ1-5
v_gene: TRBV4-1
abundance: NA
d_gene: NA
CDR3aa: CASSQAGALGSQPQHF
CDR3nt: TGCGCCAGCAGCCAAGCAGGGGCCCTAGGGTCTCAGCCCCAGCATTTT

j_gene: TRBJ1-2
v_gene: TRBV19
abundance: NA
d_gene: NA
CDR3aa: CASSIAGGNYGYTF
CDR3nt: TGTGCCAGTAGTATCGCAGGAGGTAACTATGGCTACACCTTC

j_gene: TRBJ1-2
v_gene: TRBV5-1
abundance: once
d_gene: TRBD1
CDR3aa: CASSWTGGGGYTF
CDR3nt: TGCGCCAGCAGCTGGACAGGGGGAGGAGGCTACACCTTC

j_gene: TRBJ1-6
v_gene: TRBV7-8
abundance: few
d_gene: NA
CDR3aa: CASSLGTRENSPLHF
CDR3nt: TGTGCCAGCAGCTTGGGGACACGAGAAAATTCACCCCTCCACTTT

j_gene: TRBJ2-7
v_gene: TRBV11-2
abundance: once
d_gene: NA
CDR3aa: CASSSEPGRSYEQYF
CDR3nt: TGTGCCAGCAGCTCAGAACCGGGAAGAAGCTACGAGCAGTACTTC

j_gene: TRBJ1-5
v_gene: TRBV19
abundance: NA
d_gene: TRBD1
CDR3aa: CASSPLTGGGNQPQHF
CDR3nt: TGTGCCAGTAGTCCCTTGACAGGGGGTGGCAATCAGCCCCAGCATTTT

j_gene: TRBJ1-1
v_gene: TRBV7-2
abundance: NA
d_gene: NA
CDR3aa: CASSLGTRGVQTEAFF
CDR3nt: TGTGCCAGCAGCTTAGGGACCCGGGGGGTTCAAACTGAAGCTTTCTTT

j_gene: TRBJ1-6
v_gene: TRBV6-5
abundance: few
d_gene: NA
CDR3aa: CASSYSWQGNSPLHF
CDR3nt: TGTGCCAGCAGTTACTCGTGGCAGGGTAATTCACCCCTCCACTTT

j_gene: TRBJ2-5
v_gene: TRBV5-1
abundance: once
d_gene: NA
CDR3aa: CASSLDTGLETQYF
CDR3nt: TGCGCCAGCAGCCTAGATACAGGGTTGGAGACCCAGTACTTC

j_gene: TRBJ1-6
v_gene: TRBV11-2
abundance: NA
d_gene: TRBD1
CDR3aa: CASSLGTGTNNSPLHF
CDR3nt: TGTGCCAGCAGCTTGGGGACAGGGACTAATAATTCACCCCTCCACTTT

j_gene: TRBJ1-3
v_gene: TRBV28
abundance: NA
d_gene: NA
CDR3aa: CASSRPITVVRNTIYF
CDR3nt: TGTGCCAGCAGCCGCCCCATTACTGTTGTGCGAAACACCATATATTTT

j_gene: TRBJ2-5
v_gene: TRBV7-6
abundance: NA
d_gene: TRBD2
CDR3aa: CASSLEFGGGETQYF
CDR3nt: TGTGCCAGCAGCTTAGAGTTCGGGGGGGGAGAGACCCAGTACTTC

j_gene: TRBJ1-2
v_gene: TRBV2
abundance: NA
d_gene: NA
CDR3aa: CASSEQGNYGYTF
CDR3nt: TGTGCCAGCAGTGAACAGGGTAACTATGGCTACACCTTC

j_gene: TRBJ1-2
v_gene: TRBV12-3/TRBV12-4
abundance: NA
d_gene: NA
CDR3aa: CASSLSILDGYTF
CDR3nt: TGTGCCAGCAGTTTATCTATACTGGATGGCTACACCTTC

j_gene: TRBJ1-6
v_gene: TRBV27
abundance: NA
d_gene: NA
CDR3aa: CASSSGTGLSPLHF
CDR3nt: TGTGCCAGCAGTTCGGGAACAGGGTTGTCACCCCTCCACTTT

j_gene: TRBJ2-7
v_gene: TRBV27
abundance: NA
d_gene: TRBD1
CDR3aa: CASSVTGVYEQYF
CDR3nt: TGTGCCAGCAGTGTCACAGGGGTCTACGAGCAGTACTTC

j_gene: TRBJ1-1
v_gene: TRBV12-5
abundance: few
d_gene: NA
CDR3aa: CASVNRVGTMNTEAFF
CDR3nt: TGTGCTAGTGTCAACAGGGTGGGGACCATGAACACTGAAGCTTTCTTT

j_gene: TRBJ2-7
v_gene: TRBV28
abundance: NA
d_gene: NA
CDR3aa: CASSLLNEQYF
CDR3nt: TGTGCCAGCAGTTTACTAAACGAGCAGTACTTC

j_gene: TRBJ1-3
v_gene: TRBV4-1
abundance: NA
d_gene: NA
CDR3aa: CASSQDAVENTIYF
CDR3nt: TGCGCCAGCAGCCAAGATGCTGTCGAGAACACCATATATTTT

j_gene: TRBJ1-1
v_gene: TRBV3-1/TRBV3-2
abundance: once
d_gene: NA
CDR3aa: CASSQVTQGSAQAFF
CDR3nt: TGTGCCAGCAGCCAAGTTACCCAGGGGTCCGCCCAAGCTTTCTTT